The 5 T cell receptor beta chains listed next were all sequenced from one sample in a study of CD8+ T cells in alopecia areata. Following RNA extraction, reverse transcription yielded cDNA that acted as the sequencing template. Clones were sequenced by immunoSEQ multiplex PCR, and TCRdb holds only the in-frame ones, with some missing. In the table there are more than 150,000 clones, roughly 46% of which are singletons. This sample's treatment: oral pan-JAK inhibitor, 5-10 mg twice daily. The sample here was CD8+ T cells sorted from blood, taken around week 53, from a patient treated with tofacitinib. The receptors originated from a human donor with alopecia areata.

V is TRBV6-5 and J is TRBJ1-5; 9 bases match TRBD1. CDR3 length: 14 residues. The V segment lost 6 bases and the J segment 6 bases; nucleotides outside the gene matches: 6. Germline CDR1 MNHEY, CDR2 SVGAGI. The CDR3 loop is CASSSGQGPQPQHF. DNA of the CDR3: TGTGCCAGCAGCTCGGGACAGGGACCTCAGCCCCAGCATTTT.

The chain joins TRBV27 to TRBJ1-1; 10 positions match TRBD1. The CDR3 runs to 16 residues. CDR1 is MNHEY and CDR2 is SMNVEV in the germline V gene (reference sequence). The junction had 6 bases not matched to a gene; V was cut back by 0 bases and J by 5 bases. The CDR3 here is CASSLSGTGAGTEAFF. The CDR3 DNA reads as TGTGCCAGCAGTTTATCCGGGACAGGGGCGGGAACTGAAGCTTTCTTT.

The chain joins TRBV29-1 to TRBJ1-3; D not certain. The CDR3 is 12 amino acids. CDR1 SQVTM and CDR2 ANQGSEA come from the germline V gene. Trimming cost V 7 bases and J 0 bases, with 7 bases left between them. The CDR3, as DNA: TGCAGCGCGTCGGACTCTGGAAACACCATATATTTT. Protein product: CSASDSGNTIYF.

The chain couples TRBV19 to TRBJ2-7; TRBD1 matches at 7 bases. The CDR3 length is 14 residues. Germline V lookup: CDR1 LNHDA, CDR2 SQIVND (reference sequence). V lost 1 base to trimming and J lost 3 bases; unmatched junction nucleotides: 3. In DNA, the CDR3 is TGTGCCAGTAGTATAGCAGGGGACAGCTACGAGCAGTACTTC. This gives the protein CASSIAGDSYEQYF.

This clone has just a few counts. The rearrangement uses TRBV5-1 and TRBJ1-5, with unresolved D. CDR1 is SGHRS and CDR2 is YFSETQ in the germline V gene. CDR3 length: 13 amino acids. Trimming pared 0 bases from V and 3 bases from J, leaving 4 bases between. CDR3 nucleotide sequence: TGCGCCAGCAGCTTGGAAGTCAATCAGCCCCAGCATTTT. Amino acids: CASSLEVNQPQHF.